The T cell receptor (beta chain) described here comes from a study of shared clonotypes between healthy human individuals (dated by TCRdb to the early 2020s). Study-wide context: A couple of women and three men aged 18 to 49 years were included in the cohort. For each donor, three plates each were used for CD4 naive and CD4 memory, two plates were used for CD8 naive, and one plate was used for CD8 memory. To estimate repertoire size and how much clonotypes are shared between individuals, the study performed deep sequencing of blood TCR repertoires from a few healthy adults. To increase sequencing depth and limit assay-specific biases, TCR repertoire library preparation and sequencing were carried out by different laboratories using diverse techniques. Between about 0.85 and 9.5 billion PBMCs per donor were obtained by leukapheresis.

In regard to this clone: Its antigen has not been determined. No per-base quality is available; no much larger clone lies one base away.

Using the deep immunoSEQ assay, TCR CDR3 regions were amplified from genomic DNA by multiplex PCR. For each cell subset, the extracted genomic DNA was distributed evenly across all wells of several immunoSEQ 96-well plates, and each plate served as one replicate. For sorted subsets, about 210 ng of genomic DNA, equivalent to about 30,000 T cell genomes, went into each replicate PCR. The purified libraries were quantified using a Qubit 3.0 fluorometer, sized with a Bioanalyzer 2100, and then quantified again using the KAPA Library Quantification kit. Each immunoSEQ 96-well plate was sequenced on its own single-read 150-cycle Illumina NextSeq 550 flow cell. From the authors' description of their analysis: Because the immunoSEQ output included only junctional sequences and no quality scores, the filtering could not be the same as the filtering used for full-length reads. Sequences were annotated with PyIR, a Python wrapper for IgBLAST v1.9, using IMGT germline references to assign V/J genes and CDR3. Reads were removed for weak V/J assignments (E-value above 1e-6), missing CDR3, stop codons, out-of-frame junctions, or ambiguous translated residues. A V3J clonotype was defined by an identical inferred V gene, J gene, and CDR3 amino acid sequence. Percentage overlap between repertoires was computed as shared unique clonotypes divided by the size of the smaller repertoire. Richness of each repertoire was evaluated using RTK rarefaction, the Chao1 estimator, and Recon v2.1 estimates of unobserved clonotypes. OLGA was used to compute generation probabilities for all TCRbeta clonotypes that the gDNA method yielded from a handful of donors. TCRdb's version of the immuneACCESS table is confined to in-frame rearrangements and falls short of the full clone set. An unresolved V gene accounts for under half of the shortfall where checked; the remainder is of unknown origin. D and trimming come from the DNA, and the V and J calls and clone size come from that table. The sample profile shows around 2,000,000 clones; about 95% of them were found once. The ten top clones hold 1.2% of the sample.

V was cut back by 4 bases and J by 0 bases, leaving a gap of 16 bases between them. The CDR3 spans 17 residues, from the cysteine through the phenylalanine. Kept here is only the CDR3 DNA, which spans 51 bases and is read in frame from base 1. CDR1 and CDR2 are drawn from the germline V gene: LGHNA, YNFKEQ. Paper-wide results and their limitations: Even with the large sequencing depth, rarefaction of the sorted-subset datasets indicated that sequencing was incomplete. Compared with non-shared clonotypes, clonotypes shared by all four sorted-subset donors had higher generation probabilities. Sampling was restricted to blood, and TCR repertoires in tissue are likely to differ from TCR repertoires in blood. When a handful of donors were compared, the shared fraction of clonotypes was 5% to 6.5% for naive CD4, approximately 3.3% for naive CD8, about 2.5% for memory CD4, and about 0.36% for memory CD8. Pairwise subsampling indicated that sequencing depth was expected to affect the degree of clonotype sharing among donors. Because the study included only a small number of donors, the genetic and exposure-history diversity represented was limited. Larger estimated clonotype richness was generally found for naive subsets than for memory subsets.

For the CD8 naive samples, CD45RO-negative cells were positively selected for CCR7, yielding a CD45RA+CCR7+ population from which TemRA cells were excluded. Healthy HIV-negative adults with no recently reported acute infections or vaccinations were included as donors. All donors were Caucasian adults living in Nashville, Tennessee, USA. After blood collection by leukapheresis, PBMCs were isolated using Ficoll-Histopaque density gradient centrifugation and then cryopreserved in the vapor phase of liquid nitrogen. Analytical flow cytometry was used to check the purity and quantity of each magnetically sorted T cell population. Genomic DNA was isolated from each sorted fraction and quantified by UV absorbance on a Nanodrop 2000c.

The receptor chain draws on TRBV4-2 and TRBJ1-3; perhaps TRBD1 is the D gene, with 6 bases matching. This clonotype was obtained from a young man in good health. The sample comprised naive CD8+ T cells sorted from blood. This specimen's cell subset or site label, interpreted: CD45RA+CCR7+. The CDR3 is CASSPYRALLSGNTIYF. The nucleotide sequence is given as TGTGCCAGCAGCCCGTACAGGGCCCTACTCTCTGGAAACACCATATATTTT.